These 20 T cell receptor beta chains were sequenced from one sample in a study of shared clonotypes between healthy human individuals. The method was immunoSEQ multiplex PCR; TCRdb's version includes in-frame clones alone and lacks a portion of them. The table lists some 2.1 million clones, around 93% of them singletons. Naive CD8 cells comprised CD45RO-negative, CCR7-positively selected cells, excluding terminally differentiated effector memory CD45RA+ cells. The sequenced sample consisted of naive CD8+ T cells from PBMCs. The receptors derive from a man younger than 35 in good health. Some clones in this sample may be carry-over from other donors' samples.

Details on this clone: Other DNA sequences within the sample encode an identical CDR3. J is TRBJ1-1 and V is TRBV9; D gene uncertain. Trimming took 0 bases from V and 1 from J, leaving 7 bases between them. The germline V gene has CDR1 SGDLS and CDR2 YYNGEE. The CDR3 length is 14 residues. CDR3 region: CASSVGTANTEAFF. The DNA for the CDR3 is TGTGCCAGCAGCGTAGGTACGGCGAACACTGAAGCTTTCTTT.

J is TRBJ2-7 and V is TRBV28, with D uncertain. Germline V gene data show CDR1 as MDHEN and CDR2 as SYDVKM. The CDR3 extends over 13 amino acids. V was shortened by 10 bases and J by 0 bases, with 13 bases between the two germline ends. CDR3 in amino acids: CAIQIGRSYEQYF. CDR3 sequence (DNA): TGTGCCATTCAAATTGGACGCTCCTACGAGCAGTACTTC. The full variable domain, with the rest looked up from reference TRBV28 and TRBJ2-7, is DVKVTQSSRYLVKRTGEKVFLECVQDMDHENMFWYRQDPGLGLRLIYFSYDVKMKEKGDIPEGYSVSREKKERFSLILESASTNQTSMYLCAIQIGRSYEQYFGPGTRLTVT.

The rearrangement links TRBV13 to TRBJ1-1; D is uncertain. Germline V CDR1 and CDR2: PRHDT, FYEKMQ (reference sequence). This CDR3 is 15 amino acids long. V lost 0 bases, J lost 2 bases, and 10 bases lay in between. The CDR3 spells CASSLGAADNTEAFF. The CDR3 DNA sequence: TGTGCCAGCAGCTTAGGGGCGGCAGACAACACTGAAGCTTTCTTT.

This clone was recorded once. This chain connects TRBV7-8 to TRBJ2-2, with D maybe TRBD2 (5 bases). Looked up from germline, CDR1 is SGHVS and CDR2 is FQNEAQ. The CDR3 contains 15 residues. V lost 5 bases and J 3 bases, leaving 13 bases between the germline ends. Written as DNA, the CDR3 is TGTGCCAGCAGCCCCCGGGATGGATACACCGGGGAGCTGTTTTTT. Its protein product is CASSPRDGYTGELFF.

The chain joins TRBV15 to TRBJ1-5; D is unclear. The V end lost 0 bases, the J end lost 7 bases, and 10 bases lay between the germline ends. The CDR3 is 14 residues long. Germline CDR1 is LNHNV and CDR2 is YYDKDF (reference sequence). Here the CDR3 reads CATSRDRVSQPQHF. CDR3 sequence (DNA): TGTGCCACCAGCAGAGATCGGGTTTCCCAGCCCCAGCATTTT.

The rearrangement uses TRBV9 and TRBJ2-3, with D perhaps matching TRBD1 (8 bases). In germline, CDR1 is SGDLS, CDR2 YYNGEE. The CDR3 contains 16 residues. Trimming took 2 bases from V and 2 from J, leaving 15 bases between them. The CDR3 region has the DNA TGTGCCAGCAGCGTCAACAGGGGGGGATTCACAGATACGCAGTATTTT. Translating it yields CASSVNRGGFTDTQYF. Looking up the rest from reference TRBV9 and TRBJ2-3 gives the full variable domain: DSGVTQTPKHLITATGQRVTLRCSPRSGDLSVYWYQQSLDQGLQFLIQYYNGEERAKGNILERFSAQQFPDLHSELNLSSLELGDSALYFCASSVNRGGFTDTQYFGPGTRLTVL.

V and J are TRBV27 and TRBJ2-2, with 11 bases lining up with TRBD2. Germline-derived CDR1 and CDR2 are MNHEY and SMNVEV (reference sequence). The junction had 4 bases not matched to a gene; V was cut back by 1 base and J by 0 bases. The CDR3 loop spans 18 amino acids. The CDR3: CASSLFLAGGANTGELFF. CDR3 nucleotides: TGTGCCAGCAGTTTATTTCTAGCGGGAGGTGCGAACACCGGGGAGCTGTTTTTT.

The chain carries TRBV27 and TRBJ2-1; D unclear. Germline assignment: CDR1 MNHEY and CDR2 SMNVEV (reference sequence). The CDR3 is 16 residues long. V shed 0 bases and J shed 0 bases, with 9 bases lying between them. The CDR3 DNA is TGTGCCAGCAGTTTATCTCGCAATCCCTCCTACAATGAGCAGTTCTTC. Encoded protein: CASSLSRNPSYNEQFF.

The rearrangement joins TRBV4-1 to TRBJ2-3; no reliable D call. Germline assignment: CDR1 MGHRA and CDR2 YSYEKL. Trimming took 8 bases from V and 2 from J, leaving 17 bases between them. The CDR3 runs to 15 residues. The CDR3 sequence: CASGLVPRDTDTQYF. In DNA, the CDR3 is TGCGCCAGCGGTCTAGTCCCGAGAGACACAGATACGCAGTATTTT.

This chain's CDR3 is CASSSRTGGHWETQYF. CDR3 bases: TGTGCCAGCAGCTCCCGGACAGGGGGCCATTGGGAGACCCAGTACTTC. The chain uses TRBV7-9 and TRBJ2-5, with 11 bases lining up with TRBD1. Trimming cost V 4 bases and J 5 bases; bases outside gene matches: 9. Germline V gives CDR1 SEHNR, CDR2 FQNEAQ (reference sequence). The CDR3 extends over 16 amino acids.

The rearrangement joins TRBV11-2 to TRBJ2-7, with TRBD2 identical over 8 bases. Trimming cost V 7 bases and J 1 base; bases outside gene matches: 18. Per the germline V gene, CDR1 is SGHAT and CDR2 is FQNNGV. This CDR3 region has 18 residues. The CDR3 region has the DNA TGTGCCAGCACCGCCAGCGGGAGCTCAAGCTTCCGATCCTACGAGCAGTACTTC. It specifies CASTASGSSSFRSYEQYF.

CDR3 sequence: CASSPISLADSYNEQFF. In nucleotides, the CDR3 is TGTGCCAGCAGCCCGATCTCTCTAGCGGACTCCTACAATGAGCAGTTCTTC. This chain uses TRBV7-9 with TRBJ2-1; 7 bases fit TRBD2. V dropped 5 bases and J dropped 0; count of bases not matched to a gene: 10. CDR1 is SEHNR and CDR2 is FQNEAQ in the germline V gene (reference sequence). The CDR3 is 17 residues long. Full variable domain (rest looked up from reference TRBV7-9 and TRBJ2-1): DTGVSQNPRHKITKRGQNVTFRCDPISEHNRLYWYRQTLGQGPEFLTYFQNEAQLEKSRLLSDRFSAERPKGSFSTLEIQRTEQGDSAMYLCASSPISLADSYNEQFFGPGTRLTVL.

V usage is TRBV5-5 and J usage is TRBJ2-7, with D possibly being TRBD2 (6 bases). The V and J ends lost 3 bases and 0 bases respectively, with 13 bases between them. CDR3 length: 15 residues. From germline, CDR1 is SGHKS and CDR2 YYEKEE (reference sequence). The CDR3 loop reads CASSWVSGASYEQYF. The CDR3 coding sequence is TGTGCCAGCAGCTGGGTCTCGGGAGCCTCCTACGAGCAGTACTTC.

The chain recombines TRBV29-1 with TRBJ1-1; maybe TRBD1 (5 bases). V was trimmed by 6 bases and J by 4 bases, leaving 9 bases between them. Germline V gives CDR1 SQVTM, CDR2 ANQGSEA. The CDR3 contains 11 residues. As DNA, the CDR3 is TGCAGCGTCACCGGGACCACTGAAGCTTTCTTT. This gives the protein CSVTGTTEAFF.

The J gene is TRBJ2-4, the V gene TRBV11-2; 9 nucleotides line up with TRBD1. V was pared by 3 bases and J by 0 bases, with 6 bases of the junction left unmatched. Germline V lookup: CDR1 SGHAT, CDR2 FQNNGV. CDR3 length equals 17 residues. CDR3 in DNA: TGTGCCAGCAGCTTGGACAGGGGACAACTAGCCAAAAACATTCAGTACTTC. Protein product: CASSLDRGQLAKNIQYF.

This chain joins TRBV28 and TRBJ2-1; TRBD1 might be the D (5 bases). The CDR3 extends over 17 amino acids. Trimming took off 6 bases at V and 7 bases at J, with 25 bases between the two ends. The germline gives CDR1 MDHEN, CDR2 SYDVKM. CDR3 sequence reads: CASSLPSIGALWNEQFF. The CDR3 DNA is TGTGCCAGCAGCTTACCTTCGATAGGGGCGTTGTGGAATGAGCAGTTCTTC.

The V gene is TRBV19, the J gene TRBJ1-1; D unclear. The CDR3 extends over 13 amino acids. Germline V lookup: CDR1 LNHDA, CDR2 SQIVND (reference sequence). Trimming took off 10 bases at V and 1 base at J, with 13 bases between the two ends. The CDR3, as DNA: TGTGCCATTCTCCCCCCCTCGAACACTGAAGCTTTCTTT. It encodes CAILPPSNTEAFF.

The chain carries TRBV10-2 and TRBJ2-7; D is unclear. Germline values: CDR1 WSHSY, CDR2 SAAADI. V dropped 2 bases and J dropped 4 bases, with 9 bases sitting between them. The CDR3 has 13 amino acids. The CDR3 spells CASSEPRRYEQYF. As DNA, the CDR3 is TGCGCCAGCAGTGAGCCCCGACGTTACGAGCAGTACTTC.

The rearrangement joins TRBV6-1 to TRBJ2-3; 7 bases are shared with TRBD1. The CDR3 loop spans 15 amino acids. The J segment lost 5 bases and the V segment lost 0 bases, leaving 5 bases of the junction unmatched. Germline V gene lookup returns CDR1 MNHNS and CDR2 SASEGT. The chain's CDR3 is CASSEAYRGIDTQYF. CDR3 nucleotides: TGTGCCAGCAGTGAAGCATACAGGGGAATAGATACGCAGTATTTT.

The gene calls are TRBV5-1 and TRBJ1-2, with D possibly TRBD1 on 5 matching bases. The germline V gene encodes CDR1 SGHRS and CDR2 YFSETQ. V was clipped by 6 bases and J by 2 bases, with 14 bases between them. The CDR3 totals 14 residues. For the CDR3, the DNA is TGCGCCAGCACCGTCGGGTCAGGGAACTATGGCTACACCTTC. Protein product: CASTVGSGNYGYTF.